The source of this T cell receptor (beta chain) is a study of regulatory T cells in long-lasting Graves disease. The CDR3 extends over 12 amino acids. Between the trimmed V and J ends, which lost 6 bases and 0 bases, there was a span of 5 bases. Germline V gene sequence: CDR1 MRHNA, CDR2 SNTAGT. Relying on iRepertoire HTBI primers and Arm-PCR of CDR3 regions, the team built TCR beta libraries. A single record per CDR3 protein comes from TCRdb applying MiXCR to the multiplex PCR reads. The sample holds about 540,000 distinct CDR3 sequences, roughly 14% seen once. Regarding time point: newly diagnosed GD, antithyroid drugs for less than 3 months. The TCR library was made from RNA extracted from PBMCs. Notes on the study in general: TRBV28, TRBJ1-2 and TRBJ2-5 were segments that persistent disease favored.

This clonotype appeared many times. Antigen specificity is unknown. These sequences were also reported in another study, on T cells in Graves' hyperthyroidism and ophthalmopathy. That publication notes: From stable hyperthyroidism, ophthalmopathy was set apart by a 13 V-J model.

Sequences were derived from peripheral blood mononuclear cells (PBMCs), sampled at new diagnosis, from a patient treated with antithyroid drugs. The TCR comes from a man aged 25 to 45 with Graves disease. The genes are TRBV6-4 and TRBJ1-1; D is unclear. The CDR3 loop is CASRDMNTEAFF. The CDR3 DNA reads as TGTGCCAGCAGAGATATGAACACTGAAGCTTTCTTT.